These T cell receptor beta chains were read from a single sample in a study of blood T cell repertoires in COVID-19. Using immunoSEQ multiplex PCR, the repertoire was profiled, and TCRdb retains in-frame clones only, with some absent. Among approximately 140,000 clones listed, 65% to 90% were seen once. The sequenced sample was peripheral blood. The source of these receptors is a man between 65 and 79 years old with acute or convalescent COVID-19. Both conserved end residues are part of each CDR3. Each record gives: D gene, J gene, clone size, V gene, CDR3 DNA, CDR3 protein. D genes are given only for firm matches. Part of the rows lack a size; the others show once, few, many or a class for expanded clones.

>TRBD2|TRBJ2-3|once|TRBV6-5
TGTGCCAGCAGTTACTCTCAGGGAGGGGGCACAGATACGCAGTATTTT
CASSYSQGGGTDTQYF
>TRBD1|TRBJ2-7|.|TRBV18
TGTGCCAGCTCACCTTCGACAGGGGGTTACGAGCAGTACTTC
CASSPSTGGYEQYF
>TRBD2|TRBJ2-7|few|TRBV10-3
TGTGCCATCAGTGAGCCCCTGATAGCGGGAGGCTACGAGCAGTACTTC
CAISEPLIAGGYEQYF
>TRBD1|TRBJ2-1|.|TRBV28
TGTGCCAGCAGTTTGTACAGGGGTAATGAGCAGTTCTTC
CASSLYRGNEQFF
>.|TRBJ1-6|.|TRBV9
TGTGCCAGCAGCGTAGAAGCCGCTCTCCTTTCACCCCTCCACTTT
CASSVEAALLSPLHF
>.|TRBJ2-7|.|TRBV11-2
TGTGCCAGCAGCCCCCCTCTATTTTTACAGAGATCTCTCTCCTACGAGCAGTACTTC
CASSPPLFLQRSLSYEQYF
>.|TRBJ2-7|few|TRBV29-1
TGCAGCGTTGGGCCGGACTCCCCCGGGCAGTACTTC
CSVGPDSPGQYF
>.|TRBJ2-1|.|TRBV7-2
TGTGCCAGCAGCAAAGACAGGATAACCGCCTACAATGAGCAGTTCTTC
CASSKDRITAYNEQFF
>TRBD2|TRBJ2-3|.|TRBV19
TGTGCCAGTAGCGGACTAGCGGCCGGCTCAGATACGCAGTATTTT
CASSGLAAGSDTQYF
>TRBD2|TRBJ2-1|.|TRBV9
TGTGCCAGCAGCCTGACTAGCGGGACCAATGAGCAGTTCTTC
CASSLTSGTNEQFF
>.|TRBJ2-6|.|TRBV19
TGTGCCAGTAGTATGAGGGAGGCCGGGGCCAACGTCCTGACTTTC
CASSMREAGANVLTF
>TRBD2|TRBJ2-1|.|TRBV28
TGTGCCAGCAGATTCTCTAGCGGGGGCCGTGCCAATGAGCAGTTCTTC
CASRFSSGGRANEQFF
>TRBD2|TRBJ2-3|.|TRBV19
TGTGCCAGTAGTATCGGTATCCTAGCGGGTACAGATACGCAGTATTTT
CASSIGILAGTDTQYF
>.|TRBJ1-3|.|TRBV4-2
TGTGCCAGCAGCCAAGTAGGGGGATCCTCTGGAAACACCATATATTTT
CASSQVGGSSGNTIYF
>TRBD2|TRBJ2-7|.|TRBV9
TGTGCCAGCAGCGGAGTACTAGCGGGAGGAGAGCAGTACTTC
CASSGVLAGGEQYF
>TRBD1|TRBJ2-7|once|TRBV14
TGTGCCAGCAGCAGACAGGGCTACGAGCAGTACTTC
CASSRQGYEQYF
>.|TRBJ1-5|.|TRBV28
TGTGCCAGCAGGAAATCAGGTTATAGCAATCAGCCCCAGCATTTT
CASRKSGYSNQPQHF
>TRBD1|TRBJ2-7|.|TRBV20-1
TGCAGTGCTAGTCCCATGGGGACAGCTAAGCGGGAGCAGTACTTC
CSASPMGTAKREQYF
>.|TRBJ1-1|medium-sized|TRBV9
TGTGCCAGCAGACGCACCATGGACAAAAACACTGAAGCTTTCTTT
CASRRTMDKNTEAFF
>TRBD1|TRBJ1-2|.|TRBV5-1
TGCGCCAGCAGCTTGCCGCGTTCTCTTGACAGGGGTGATGGCTACACCTTC
CASSLPRSLDRGDGYTF
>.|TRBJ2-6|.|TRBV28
TGTGCCAGCAGTTTCGGACAGCCCTCTGGGGCCAACGTCCTGACTTTC
CASSFGQPSGANVLTF
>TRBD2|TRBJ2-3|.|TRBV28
TGTGCCAGCAGTTCTAGCGGAACTAGCACAGATACGCAGTATTTT
CASSSSGTSTDTQYF
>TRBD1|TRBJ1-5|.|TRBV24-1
TGTGCCACCCGACTTGACAGGGGGGGAAATAGCAATCAGCCCCAGCATTTT
CATRLDRGGNSNQPQHF
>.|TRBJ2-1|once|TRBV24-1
TGTGCCACCAGTGACTACAAGAGCGGGTACAATGAGCAGTTCTTC
CATSDYKSGYNEQFF
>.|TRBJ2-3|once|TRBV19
TGTGCCAGTAGCCACAGGGCCCTGGATACGCAGTATTTT
CASSHRALDTQYF
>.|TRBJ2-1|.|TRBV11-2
TGTGCCAGCAGCTTAGAGGCGGGATCGTACAATGAGCAGTTCTTC
CASSLEAGSYNEQFF
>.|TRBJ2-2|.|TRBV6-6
TGTGCCAGCAGGGACAGCTACACCGGGGAGCTGTTTTTT
CASRDSYTGELFF
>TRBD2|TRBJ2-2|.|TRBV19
TGTGCCAGTAGCAGGGGACTAGCGGGGAACACCGGGGAGCTGTTTTTT
CASSRGLAGNTGELFF
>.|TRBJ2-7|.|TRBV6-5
TGTGCCAGCAACCAGGGTAACCTCGAGCAGTACTTC
CASNQGNLEQYF
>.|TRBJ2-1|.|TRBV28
TGTGCCAGCAGTTTGGGAGCGCCCTACAATGAGCAGTTCTTC
CASSLGAPYNEQFF
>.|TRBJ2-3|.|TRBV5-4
TGTGCCAGCAGGGGCCAGACAGATACGCAGTATTTT
CASRGQTDTQYF
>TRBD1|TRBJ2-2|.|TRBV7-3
TGTGCCAGCAGCTTCGCGACAGGGGCCCCCGGGGAGCTGTTTTTT
CASSFATGAPGELFF